This T cell receptor (beta chain) was documented in a study of T cell changes during pregnancy in multiple sclerosis. With 4 bases clipped from V and 0 bases from J, the junction kept 10 bases outside the gene matches. There are 20 residues in the CDR3. Germline V CDR1 and CDR2: MGHRA, YSYEKL. The repertoire was sequenced with immunoSEQ multiplex PCR; TCRdb's copy has only in-frame clones and lacks some. This table holds tens of thousands of clones, more than 85% found once. Sequencing was performed on peripheral blood, taken in the first trimester of pregnancy. The rearrangement joins TRBV4-1 to TRBJ2-1; 15 nucleotides line up with TRBD2. The sequence was collected from a female donor in good health, enrolled as a control in a pregnancy study. CDR3 DNA: TGCGCCAGCAGCCCCCGGACTAGCGGGAGGGGGAAGAGCTCCTACAATGAGCAGTTCTTC. Its translation: CASSPRTSGRGKSSYNEQFF.